This T cell receptor beta chain emerged from a study of T-cell reconstitution after alpha-beta-depleted transplantation in children (dated by TCRdb to 2015 to 2016). For the study in its entirety: Using TCR repertoire profiling, the study followed T-cell immune reconstitution in a quantitative way in children after TCRalphabeta/CD19-depleted allogeneic hematopoietic cell transplantation.

Library creation used PCR. The sequencer was an Illumina HiSeq 2500. To normalize quantification of the TCRbeta repertoire, the TCR libraries were built with molecular barcoding that relied on unique molecular identifiers. TCRdb itself trimmed the public reads at Q25 with fastp, ran MiXCR and retained productive beta chains. Each CDR3 protein gets just one entry, which takes the most common genes and DNA from the rows behind it. Counted in this sample were some 500,000 distinct CDR3 sequences; approximately 20% of them appeared once. Clones ranked in the top ten supply approximately 3% of the sample. This clonotype was counted a few times. There is no known antigen for this receptor. Base qualities are not recorded, but no much larger clone differs from it by a single base. The CDR3 measures 15 amino acids from cysteine to phenylalanine. Only the CDR3 DNA is retained, 45 bases long and in frame from the first base. Trimming removed 3 bases from V and 2 bases from J, leaving 12 bases between the germline ends. In the germline V gene, CDR1 corresponds to SGHRS and CDR2 to YFSETQ.

This specimen was PBMCs from the stem cell graft donor, taken from the stem cell graft. The rearrangement joined TRBV5-1 to TRBJ2-1; the D segment could be TRBD2, given 5 matching bases. This clonotype originated in a human donor who donated a stem cell graft to a child with acute lymphoblastic leukemia. The CDR3 loop reads CASSSTTLTYNEQFF. The nucleotide sequence reads as follows: TGCGCCAGCAGCTCGACTACTTTAACCTACAATGAGCAGTTCTTC.